One T cell receptor beta chain is described in this entry. Its antigen is unknown. The data were obtained in a study of T cells after yellow fever vaccination. Study-level findings and limits: Post-booster repertoires contained most primary-vaccination clones again (roughly 97% CD4, 85% to 90% CD8).

V was clipped by 3 bases and J by 1 base; unmatched bases: 5. The CDR3 length is 15 residues. Germline-derived CDR1 and CDR2 are SGHVS and FNYEAQ. Via MiXCR, TCRdb re-called the 5' RACE reads, giving one row per CDR3 protein. The sample holds some 300,000 distinct CDR3 sequences, around 8.6% seen once. The starting material was CD4+ T cells sorted from PBMCs, obtained 5 days after the yellow fever booster vaccination. The source of this sequence is a man between 18 and 29 years old who received the YFV17D yellow fever vaccine. The V call is TRBV7-6, the J call TRBJ1-1; 7 bases match TRBD1. CDR3 bases: TGTGCCAGCAGCTTGGGACAGTTGAAGAACACTGAAGCTTTCTTT. Translated, it gives CASSLGQLKNTEAFF.